The T cell receptor (beta chain) described here comes from a study of T-cell memory formation after mild COVID-19. Study-level background: Most TCR clusters belonged to a single donor. Findings and caveats of the study: The study found contracting CD4+ clones mainly in CM and EM and contracting CD8+ clones in EMRA. Specificity for SARS-CoV-2 was not confirmed among the second-wave clones peaking on day 37.

This clonotype came up a few times. As yet, its antigen is unknown. A single record per CDR3 protein comes from TCRdb applying MiXCR to the 5' RACE reads. The sample contains some 190,000 distinct CDR3 sequences, about a sixth of which appear only once. CDR1 is MNHNY and CDR2 is SVGAGI in the germline V gene (reference sequence). The CDR3 runs to 14 residues. V was clipped by 4 bases and J by 3 bases, with 10 bases between them. The source material was PBMCs or a T cell subset sorted from them (not recorded which). This clonotype originated in an adult woman who had mild COVID-19 (a few samples of this study predate the infection). Cell type and time point are not known. This chain joins TRBV6-6 and TRBJ2-1, with TRBD2 as a possible D gene (6 bases). The CDR3 nucleotides read TGTGCCAGCAGTTCCTGGGGGGACTACAATGAGCAGTTCTTC. Its translation: CASSSWGDYNEQFF.